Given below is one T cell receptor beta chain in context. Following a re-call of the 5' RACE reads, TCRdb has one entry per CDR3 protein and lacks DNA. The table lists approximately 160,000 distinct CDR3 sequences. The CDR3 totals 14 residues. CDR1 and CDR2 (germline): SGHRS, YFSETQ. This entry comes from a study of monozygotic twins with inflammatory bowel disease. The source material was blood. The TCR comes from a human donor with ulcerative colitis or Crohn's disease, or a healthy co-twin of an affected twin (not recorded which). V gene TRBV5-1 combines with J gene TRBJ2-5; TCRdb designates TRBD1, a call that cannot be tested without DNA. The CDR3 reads CASSLGTVKETQYF.